This T cell receptor beta chain is drawn from a study of immune cell composition in non-small cell lung cancer. Generated by immunoSEQ multiplex PCR, the TCRdb table keeps only in-frame clones and is missing some. This table holds 2,000 to 3,000 clones, roughly four fifths found once. These data were likewise used in another study, on CD4 T cells in lung cancer.

The TCR originated in a human donor with non-small cell lung cancer. The specimen sequenced was lung tumor tissue.

CDR3: CAWSSWTGARLNTEAFF. The DNA for the CDR3 is TGTGCCTGGAGTTCTTGGACAGGAGCCCGATTGAACACTGAAGCTTTCTTT. The V gene is TRBV30, the J gene TRBJ1-1; 7 bases are a match to TRBD1. V lost 2 bases and J lost 0; bases outside the gene matches: 12. CDR1 and CDR2 (germline): GTSNPN, SVGIG (reference sequence). The CDR3 has 17 amino acids.